These 6 T cell receptor beta chains were all obtained from the same sample, sequenced in a study of tumor-infiltrating lymphocytes in localized non-small cell lung cancer. Method: immunoSEQ multiplex PCR; TCRdb's copy keeps in-frame clones and lacks some. The sample carries about 15,000 clones, roughly 70% recorded once. The specimen sequenced was lung tumor tissue. The receptors here all came from a human donor with non-small cell lung cancer.

The chain joins TRBV5-1 to TRBJ2-5; TRBD1 matches 7 bases. CDR3 length: 15 amino acids. CDR1 and CDR2 from the germline V gene are SGHRS and YFSETQ. Trimming removed 1 base from V and 5 bases from J; junction bases left unmatched: 8. CDR3 coding DNA: TGCGCCAGCAGCTTGAAAGGCAGGGGGTCGGAGACCCAGTACTTC. It specifies CASSLKGRGSETQYF.

The chain carries TRBV10-2 and TRBJ2-7; no firm D call. CDR1 and CDR2 from the germline V gene are WSHSY and SAAADI. Trimming left V 3 bases short and J 6 bases short, with 12 bases between. This CDR3 contains 13 residues. CDR3 bases: TGCGCCAGCAGTGATGGCGGCCTAGGCGAGCAGTACTTC. This gives the protein CASSDGGLGEQYF.

The CDR3 here is CSVRGDQPFRTAPNQPQHF. The CDR3 DNA sequence: TGCAGCGTTCGAGGAGACCAACCTTTCAGGACAGCGCCCAATCAGCCCCAGCATTTT. J is TRBJ1-5 and V is TRBV29-1; tentative D call: TRBD1 (6 bases). V lost 5 bases and J 3 bases, leaving 29 bases between the germline ends. CDR1 and CDR2 from the germline V gene are SQVTM and ANQGSEA. The CDR3 length is 19 residues.

A single count supports this clone. The chain couples TRBV28 to TRBJ1-1; D is possibly TRBD1 (6 bases). Trimming removed 7 bases at V and 0 bases at J, with 12 bases between. The CDR3 is made up of 14 amino acids. The germline V gene encodes CDR1 MDHEN and CDR2 SYDVKM. CDR3 protein: CASTEGDMNTEAFF. CDR3 nucleotide sequence: TGTGCCAGCACCGAAGGGGACATGAACACTGAAGCTTTCTTT.

This clone was counted between two and nine times. This chain links TRBV5-1 with TRBJ2-3; no firm D call. The germline V gene has CDR1 SGHRS and CDR2 YFSETQ. CDR3 length: 12 amino acids. Trimming removed 4 bases at V and 6 bases at J, with 9 bases between. This CDR3 is CASSTLGDTQYF. The DNA of the CDR3 is TGCGCCAGCAGCACCCTCGGGGATACGCAGTATTTT.

This chain joins TRBV7-9 and TRBJ1-4; D unresolved. The CDR3 sequence is 14 residues long. Between the trimmed V and J ends, which lost 5 bases and 7 bases, there was a span of 14 bases. Per germline, CDR1 SEHNR and CDR2 FQNEAQ (reference sequence). The CDR3 loop reads CASSPERVGEKLFF. CDR3 sequence (DNA): TGTGCCAGCAGCCCCGAGCGGGTGGGTGAAAAACTGTTTTTT. Full variable domain (remainder filled in from reference TRBV7-9 and TRBJ1-4): DTGVSQNPRHKITKRGQNVTFRCDPISEHNRLYWYRQTLGQGPEFLTYFQNEAQLEKSRLLSDRFSAERPKGSFSTLEIQRTEQGDSAMYLCASSPERVGEKLFFGSGTQLSVL.